Reported below is one T cell receptor beta chain. The antigen remains unidentified. These data come from a study of beta chain features in type 1 diabetes. Broader study findings: There was no resolution here of whether HLA type influences TCRB rearrangement. Insertions at VDJ junctions were less frequent in type 1 diabetes patients. These patients also deleted more nucleotides at the same junctions.

The investigators reverse transcribed all of the isolated RNA, so they sequenced expressed TCRB transcripts. The data were produced by immunoSEQ multiplex PCR, yet TCRdb's version contains in-frame clones alone and is incomplete. This table holds under 900,000 clones, under 20% found once. The germline V and J ends were trimmed by 0 bases and 2 bases, with 8 bases remaining between them. The CDR3 covers 14 residues. The chain combines TRBV23-1 with TRBJ2-7; D gene ambiguous. TRBV23-1 is classed as an ORF, of uncertain function. This TCR came from a woman younger than 30 in good health. The material sequenced was naive CD4+ T cells from blood. CDR3 residues: CASSQSRQTYEQYF. As DNA, the CDR3 is TGCGCCAGCAGTCAATCGCGACAAACCTACGAGCAGTACTTC.